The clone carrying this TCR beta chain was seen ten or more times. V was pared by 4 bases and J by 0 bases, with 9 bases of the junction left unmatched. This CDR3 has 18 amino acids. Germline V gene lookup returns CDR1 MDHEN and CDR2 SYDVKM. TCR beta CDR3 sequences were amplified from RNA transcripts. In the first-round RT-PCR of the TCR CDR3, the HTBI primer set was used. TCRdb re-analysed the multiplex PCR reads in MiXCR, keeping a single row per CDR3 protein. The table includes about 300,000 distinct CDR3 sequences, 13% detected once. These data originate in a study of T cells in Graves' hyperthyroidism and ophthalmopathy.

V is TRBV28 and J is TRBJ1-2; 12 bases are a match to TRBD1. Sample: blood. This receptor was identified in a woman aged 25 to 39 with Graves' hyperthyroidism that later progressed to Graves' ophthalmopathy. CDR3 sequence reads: CASSSLGTGGWANYGYTF. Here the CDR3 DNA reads TGTGCCAGCAGTTCCCTTGGGACAGGGGGCTGGGCTAACTATGGCTACACCTTC.